Presented here are 7 T cell receptor beta chains from one specimen sequenced in a study of shared clonotypes between healthy human individuals. Profiled with immunoSEQ multiplex PCR; TCRdb holds only in-frame clones, not every one. The sample lists around 1.1 million clones, around three quarters occurring once. Sequencing was done on a sample of memory CD4+ T cells from PBMCs. Subset reported: CD45RA-negative fraction. These TCRs come from a man between 18 and 35 years old in good health. Some clones in this sample may be carry-over from other donors' samples.

This chain uses TRBV5-5 with TRBJ2-5; 7 bases are shared with TRBD1. This CDR3 spans 15 amino acids. CDR1 SGHKS and CDR2 YYEKEE come from the germline V gene (reference sequence). Losses at the gene ends were 4 bases for V and 4 bases for J; bases not matched to a gene: 10. This CDR3 is CASSLYRTGGETQYF. The CDR3 coding sequence is TGTGCCAGCAGCCTCTACCGGACAGGTGGAGAGACCCAGTACTTC.

The rearrangement links TRBV9 to TRBJ2-2; 8 nucleotides match TRBD2. Germline lookup yields CDR1 SGDLS and CDR2 YYNGEE. V shed 1 base, J shed 6 bases, and the junction held 17 bases outside the gene matches. This CDR3 is built from 19 residues. The CDR3 reads CASSVRAIGSGSGAGELFF. CDR3 DNA sequence: TGTGCCAGCAGCGTAAGGGCCATAGGCAGCGGGAGCGGCGCCGGGGAGCTGTTTTTT.

In its sample, this clone was seen many times. CDR3 nucleotides: TGTGCCAGCAGCGTAGGAGTCGGAAATGATGGCTACACCTTC. This gives the protein CASSVGVGNDGYTF. The chain combines TRBV9 with TRBJ1-2; D unclear. The CDR3 is 14 residues long. CDR1 is SGDLS and CDR2 is YYNGEE in the germline V gene. V was shortened by 0 bases and J by 6 bases, with 12 bases between the two germline ends.

The rearrangement uses TRBV4-2 and TRBJ2-5; 10 bases agree with TRBD2. Germline-derived CDR1 and CDR2 are LGHNA and YNFKEQ. V lost 2 bases, J lost 7 bases, and 7 bases stayed unmatched. The CDR3 totals 15 residues. Here the CDR3 reads CASSQQLAGRGTQYF. The CDR3 DNA reads as TGTGCCAGCAGCCAACAACTAGCGGGGCGGGGGACCCAGTACTTC.

This chain connects TRBV18 to TRBJ2-2; 7 bases align to TRBD1. Trimming at V came to 3 bases and at J to 1 base, leaving 5 bases not matched to a gene. The germline gives CDR1 KGHSH, CDR2 LQKENI. The CDR3 sequence is 16 residues long. The CDR3 loop is CASSPPGQMNTGELFF. CDR3 nucleotide sequence: TGTGCCAGCTCACCCCCGGGACAGATGAACACCGGGGAGCTGTTTTTT.

This clone was detected ten times or more. The V gene is TRBV6-1, the J gene TRBJ2-3, with D possibly being TRBD1 (5 bases). V was shortened by 4 bases and J by 4 bases, with 12 bases between the two germline ends. This CDR3 contains 14 residues. Per the germline V gene, CDR1 is MNHNS and CDR2 is SASEGT. CDR3 residues: CASSGQTGADTQYF. DNA for the CDR3: TGTGCCAGCAGTGGACAGACTGGGGCAGATACGCAGTATTTT.

This chain links TRBV4-1 with TRBJ2-3, with TRBD2 matching 15 bases. This CDR3 has 19 amino acids. J lost 0 bases, V lost 0 bases, and 4 bases had no gene match. CDR1 is MGHRA and CDR2 is YSYEKL in the germline V gene. Here the CDR3 reads CASSQEWTSGRASTDTQYF. CDR3 DNA: TGCGCCAGCAGCCAAGAGTGGACTAGCGGGAGGGCTAGCACAGATACGCAGTATTTT.